Following are 15 T cell receptor beta chains from one sample sequenced in a study of follicular helper T cells after annual influenza vaccination. The method was immunoSEQ multiplex PCR; TCRdb's version includes in-frame clones alone and lacks a portion of them. The data show about 8,300 clones, approximately 80% seen once. Time point reported: 2014-2015 season, pre-vaccination. This material consisted of CXCR5+ CD38- circulating T follicular helper cells from blood, taken on the day of influenza vaccination. Subset given: circulating Tfh, non-naive CD4+CXCR5+PD-1+ (ICOS+CD38+ or ICOS-CD38-). These receptor sequences come from an adult who received the influenza vaccine.

This clone came up a few times. The CDR3 loop is CASTRDTTYEQYF. The CDR3 coding sequence is TGCGCCAGCACTCGGGACACCACCTACGAGCAGTACTTC. The rearrangement links TRBV10-2 to TRBJ2-7; a weak D match, TRBD1 (6 bases). CDR3 length equals 13 residues. From germline, CDR1 is WSHSY and CDR2 SAAADI. V was trimmed by 7 bases and J by 2 bases, leaving 12 bases between them.

The chain is built from TRBV15 and TRBJ1-6; 9 nucleotides align to TRBD1. Germline trimming cut 6 bases from V and 7 bases from J; bases unmatched to any gene: 7. The V gene's germline CDR1 is LNHNV and CDR2 YYDKDF (reference sequence). This CDR3 comprises 15 residues. The DNA of the CDR3 is TGTGCCACCAGACTGGGACAGGGTCAAAATTCACCCCTCCACTTT. Its protein product is CATRLGQGQNSPLHF.

The chain is built from TRBV30 and TRBJ1-1; perhaps TRBD1 as D (5 bases). CDR3 length equals 12 residues. The germline V and J ends were trimmed by 5 bases and 5 bases, with 12 bases remaining between them. The germline gives CDR1 GTSNPN, CDR2 SVGIG (reference sequence). CDR3 loop: CAWQKGRTEAFF. CDR3 in DNA: TGTGCCTGGCAGAAGGGGAGGACTGAAGCTTTCTTT.

The genes are TRBV7-2 and TRBJ2-7, with 9 positions matching TRBD2. Germline V gives CDR1 SGHTA, CDR2 FQGNSA. V shed 2 bases and J 6 bases; nucleotides not matched to a gene: 5. The CDR3 is 14 residues long. The CDR3 nucleotides read TGTGCCAGCAGCTTATCTAGCGGGGTTGGCGAGCAGTACTTC. Translated: CASSLSSGVGEQYF.

V is TRBV29-1 and J is TRBJ2-5; 13 nucleotides align to TRBD2. The CDR3 contains 15 residues. Unmatched junction bases numbered 3, after V lost 5 bases and J lost 0 bases. Germline V gene data show CDR1 as SQVTM and CDR2 as ANQGSEA. CDR3 bases: TGCAGCGTTCCCGGGACTAGCGGGGACCAAGAGACCCAGTACTTC. Translated, it gives CSVPGTSGDQETQYF.

J is TRBJ2-3 and V is TRBV7-2, with 14 bases fitting TRBD2. J was trimmed by 5 bases and V by 6 bases; bases with no gene match: 7. The CDR3 totals 16 residues. Germline V gene sequence: CDR1 SGHTA, CDR2 FQGNSA. The CDR3 protein is CASSETSGGARDTQYF. The DNA for the CDR3 is TGTGCCAGCAGTGAGACTAGCGGGGGGGCGAGAGATACGCAGTATTTT.

The rearrangement uses TRBV4-3 and TRBJ2-3; D is ambiguous. The CDR3 length is 13 residues. Looked up from germline, CDR1 is LGHNA and CDR2 is YSLEER. V lost 2 bases, J lost 6 bases, and 9 bases lay in between. CDR3 nucleotides: TGCGCCAGCAGCCAACTATTCGAGGATACGCAGTATTTT. Its protein is CASSQLFEDTQYF.

V is TRBV2 and J is TRBJ2-3; D ambiguous. V lost 6 bases and J 8 bases, leaving 12 bases between the germline ends. The CDR3 length is 12 residues. Germline-derived CDR1 and CDR2 are SNHLY and FYNNEI. Here the CDR3 reads CASRPRDFTQYF. CDR3 DNA sequence: TGTGCCAGCAGGCCTAGGGATTTTACGCAGTATTTT. The variable domain in full, completed from reference TRBV2 and TRBJ2-3, reads EPEVTQTPSHQVTQMGQEVILRCVPISNHLYFYWYRQILGQKVEFLVSFYNNEISEKSEIFDDQFSVERPDGSNFTLKIRSTKLEDSAMYFCASRPRDFTQYFGPGTRLTVL.

The V and J genes are TRBV10-1 and TRBJ2-1; a weak D match, TRBD2 (5 bases). CDR3 length: 17 residues. Germline values: CDR1 WNHNN, CDR2 SYGVQD (reference sequence). Trimming removed 0 bases at V and 5 bases at J, with 17 bases between. The CDR3 DNA reads as TGCGCCAGCAGTGAGTCACTTTCGTCCCCGGAGGACAATGAGCAGTTCTTC. Translated, it gives CASSESLSSPEDNEQFF.

The gene calls are TRBV6-1 and TRBJ1-1; D is unclear. V was clipped by 5 bases and J by 6 bases, with 13 bases between them. The CDR3 is made up of 13 amino acids. Germline V gene lookup returns CDR1 MNHNS and CDR2 SASEGT. The DNA for the CDR3 is TGTGCCAGCAGTCCCACCCTGGGTCCTGAAGCTTTCTTT. Protein: CASSPTLGPEAFF.

The chain has TRBV11-2 and TRBJ1-4; the match to TRBD1 covers 8 bases. Germline V gives CDR1 SGHAT, CDR2 FQNNGV. There are 15 residues in the CDR3. The trim removed 5 bases at V and 6 bases at J, leaving 8 bases unmatched. The CDR3 spells CASSLRTGRDEKLFF. The CDR3, as DNA: TGTGCCAGCAGCCTAAGGACAGGGAGGGATGAAAAACTGTTTTTT.

This chain joins TRBV5-6 and TRBJ2-7; 7 bases are a match to TRBD2. V gave up 1 base and J gave up 6 bases; unmatched junction bases: 10. This CDR3 comprises 15 residues. CDR1 and CDR2 from the germline V gene are SGHDT and YYEEEE. Here the CDR3 DNA reads TGTGCCAGCAGCTTGTATGTCCTAGGGAGGGGCGAGCAGTACTTC. Translating gives CASSLYVLGRGEQYF.

V gene TRBV14 combines with J gene TRBJ2-5; weak D call: TRBD2 (5 bases). This CDR3 region has 13 residues. Germline lookup yields CDR1 SGHDN and CDR2 FVKESK. V lost 1 base and J lost 9, with 12 bases in between. CDR3 coding DNA: TGTGCCAGCAGCCAAGTCCGGGGATCTCCCCAGTACTTC. Translated: CASSQVRGSPQYF.

V and J are TRBV30 and TRBJ2-6; no clear D gene. Germline V CDR1 and CDR2: GTSNPN, SVGIG (reference sequence). Trimming pared 0 bases from V and 2 bases from J, leaving 2 bases between. CDR3 length equals 13 residues. DNA for the CDR3: TGTGCCTGGAGTGTCCCTGGGGCCAACGTCCTGACTTTC. It translates to CAWSVPGANVLTF.

This clone was recorded a few times. This chain connects TRBV2 to TRBJ2-2; D is unresolved. Germline V gives CDR1 SNHLY, CDR2 FYNNEI. Deletions cut 4 bases from V and 1 base from J, with 4 bases between. The CDR3 consists of 13 residues. The CDR3 DNA is TGTGCCAGCAGTGCCCAGAACACCGGGGAGCTGTTTTTT. Translated, it gives CASSAQNTGELFF.